This T cell receptor beta chain was profiled in a study of T-cell memory formation after mild COVID-19 (dated by TCRdb to 2020 to 2022). For the wider study: TCR sequence clusters from the two donors were largely donor specific. Longitudinal TCRalpha and TCRbeta repertoire sequencing tracked T-cell clones expanding and contracting after mild COVID-19 in a couple of donors. Two young, previously healthy adult volunteers, one female and one male, were included in the cohort. The full study reports these points: Contracting CD4+ clones were found mainly in CM and EM memory subsets, while CD8+ clones were enriched in EMRA. The detection of some responding clones in pre-infection memory suggests that pre-existing cross-reactive memory T cells joined the SARS-CoV-2 response. The study included only a couple of mild cases, and larger cohorts that include severe cases with pre-infection samples were judged to be necessary. Balanced CD4/CD8 phenotypes were observed for clones contracting from day 15 to 85, whereas a bias towards CD4+ was observed for a second wave of clones expanding from day 15 to 37. Whether the second-wave clones peaking on day 37 were SARS-CoV-2 specific was not confirmed.

On this clonotype: The target of this receptor is not known. Base qualities are not recorded, but no much larger clone differs from it by a single base.

Ficoll-Paque density gradient centrifugation was the method used to isolate PBMCs. Sequencing was performed on an Illumina NovaSeq 6000. Using 5'RACE with constant-segment primers, TCRalpha and TCRbeta cDNA libraries were constructed, with sample barcodes and unique molecular identifiers added in the process. Trizol reagent was used to extract RNA from every sample. Libraries were amplified in two PCR steps, with a second sample barcode and Illumina TruSeq adapters added in the second step. Sequencing of the libraries was done on an Illumina NovaSeq, producing 2 x 150 bp paired-end reads. The study's own analysis went as follows. The reads were demultiplexed and collapsed into UMI-guided consensus sequences using migec v1.2.7. With mixcr v2.1.11, UMI consensuses were aligned to TRA and TRB V and J templates and assembled into clonotypes. A clonotype was counted as expanded or contracted only if both edgeR and NoisET called the change significant, with noise models trained on biological replicates. For edgeR calls, a false discovery rate-adjusted p below 0.01 and a log2 fold-change threshold of 1 were applied. As an exploratory analysis of dynamics, max-normalized trajectories of the 1000 most abundant clonotypes were examined with PCA combined with hierarchical clustering. Each responding clone was given a CD4 or CD8 phenotype based on the CD4+ and CD8+ repertoires, which had been sequenced separately. The public reads were quality trimmed at Q25 with fastp and then assembled into clones with MiXCR by TCRdb, keeping productive beta chains. Every CDR3 protein is listed once, alongside the most common genes and DNA of its rows. The V and J calls shown here were made by TCRdb, not taken from the authors' results. In this sample the table shows 50,000 or so distinct CDR3 sequences, about 28% of which occur a single time. The top ten hold about 39% of the sample.

V sheds 3 bases and J sheds 3 bases, leaving 17 bases between their ends. The CDR3 runs 17 amino acids, cysteine and phenylalanine included. CDR3 DNA is the only sequence kept; it has 51 bases, read in frame from the first base. The CDR1 and CDR2 encoded by the germline V gene are LGHNA and YSLEER. The material sequenced was PBMCs or a T cell subset sorted from them (not recorded which). The clonotype was recovered from a man between 18 and 35 years old who had mild COVID-19 (a few samples of this study predate the infection). The sample titles of this study are shuffled in the database, so cell type and time point are left out; the donor was told from shared clones. The chain is assembled from TRBV4-3 and TRBJ2-2; the D region is possibly TRBD1 or TRBD2, each matching across 6 bases. Here is the DNA: TGCGCCAGCAGCCAGGGCCTACAGGGACTTGACACCGGGGAGCTGTTTTTT. This encodes CASSQGLQGLDTGELFF.